The rows below give T cell receptor beta chains drawn from one sample of a study of human versus mouse CDR3 diversity and MHC coevolution. TCRdb's copy holds only in-frame clones and misses some; the assay was immunoSEQ multiplex PCR. In the table there are 75,000 to 90,000 clones, 93% of which are singletons. The specimen sequenced was naive CD4+ T cells from blood. These receptors originate from a person between 25 and 75 years old in good health. Each CDR3 is given with its conserved first and last residue. A D gene is named only where the DNA matches it firmly. Clone size appears in some rows only: once, few, many, or a class for an expanded clone.

V gene	D gene	J gene	clone size	CDR3 protein	CDR3 DNA
TRBV9	-	TRBJ2-3	-	CASSVVGDTQYF	TGTGCCAGCAGCGTAGTCGGGGATACGCAGTATTTT
TRBV29-1	TRBD1	TRBJ2-3	-	CSVGQGAAADTQYF	TGCAGCGTCGGACAGGGGGCCGCCGCGGATACGCAGTATTTT
TRBV6-5	TRBD2	TRBJ2-7	-	CASSYFLAGSEQYF	TGTGCCAGCAGTTACTTTCTAGCGGGAAGCGAGCAGTACTTC
TRBV7-2	TRBD1	TRBJ1-2	once	CASSSYADRDNYGYTF	TGTGCCAGCAGCTCTTACGCGGACAGGGACAACTATGGCTACACCTTC
TRBV6-5	-	TRBJ1-1	-	CASSLTGANTEAFF	TGTGCCAGCAGTTTGACAGGAGCGAACACTGAAGCTTTCTTT
TRBV11-3	TRBD2	TRBJ2-3	-	CASSLWASGSTDTQYF	TGTGCCAGCAGCTTATGGGCTAGCGGGAGCACAGATACGCAGTATTTT
TRBV4-1	TRBD2	TRBJ2-3	-	CASSQVVGAGGLTQYF	TGCGCCAGCAGCCAAGTCGTAGGAGCGGGAGGGTTGACGCAGTATTTT
TRBV2	-	TRBJ2-1	-	CASSGGVLISAQNEQFF	TGTGCCAGCAGTGGGGGGGTACTAATTAGTGCCCAGAATGAGCAGTTCTTC
TRBV9	-	TRBJ2-1	-	CASSVAGWGVGDEQFF	TGTGCCAGCAGCGTAGCTGGATGGGGAGTTGGCGATGAGCAGTTCTTC
TRBV29-1	-	TRBJ2-7	-	CSVALLTGIEGEQYF	TGCAGCGTGGCCCTACTAACAGGGATAGAAGGGGAGCAGTACTTC
TRBV19	-	TRBJ1-1	-	CASSVQGVHYTEAFF	TGTGCCAGTAGCGTACAAGGGGTGCACTATACTGAAGCTTTCTTT
TRBV7-2	TRBD2	TRBJ2-3	-	CASSLLAGGTDTQYF	TGTGCCAGCAGCCTACTAGCGGGCGGAACAGATACGCAGTATTTT
TRBV29-1	TRBD1	TRBJ2-7	-	CSVELDRGYEQYF	TGCAGCGTTGAACTCGACAGGGGCTACGAGCAGTACTTC
TRBV5-1	TRBD1	TRBJ2-1	-	CASSARTGIGEQFF	TGCGCCAGCAGCGCCCGGACAGGGATCGGTGAGCAGTTCTTC
TRBV7-3	TRBD1	TRBJ2-7	-	CASSLTGGRIYEQYF	TGTGCCAGCAGCTTAACAGGGGGCAGGATCTACGAGCAGTACTTC
TRBV7-2	TRBD2	TRBJ2-5	-	CASSPRTSGQETQYF	TGTGCCAGCAGCCCGCGGACTAGCGGACAAGAGACCCAGTACTTC
TRBV18	TRBD1	TRBJ1-2	-	CASSPGTGGDYGYTF	TGTGCCAGCTCACCCGGGACAGGGGGGGACTATGGCTACACCTTC
TRBV6-5	TRBD1	TRBJ1-2	-	CASSSRTGVDYGYTF	TGTGCCAGCAGTTCCAGGACAGGGGTGGACTATGGCTACACCTTC
TRBV11-1	-	TRBJ2-7	-	CASSLAGGGFYEQYF	TGTGCCAGCAGCCTGGCGGGCGGGGGCTTCTACGAGCAGTACTTC
TRBV28	-	TRBJ1-4	-	CASRDRRGSDEKLFF	TGTGCCAGCAGGGACCGCAGGGGATCGGATGAAAAACTGTTTTTT
TRBV7-7	-	TRBJ2-5	-	CASSAATGLGATQYF	TGTGCTAGCAGCGCCGCTACAGGGTTGGGCGCGACCCAGTACTTC
TRBV2	-	TRBJ1-1	-	CASSAASGRASTEAFF	TGTGCCAGCAGTGCGGCTTCCGGGAGGGCGAGCACTGAAGCTTTCTTT
TRBV27	-	TRBJ2-7	-	CASSSQGPQYF	TGTGCCAGCAGTTCCCAGGGTCCACAGTACTTC
TRBV10-1	-	TRBJ2-7	-	CASNREWVREQYF	TGCGCCAGCAACAGGGAGTGGGTACGGGAGCAGTACTTC
TRBV9	-	TRBJ1-3	-	CASSVATGEAGNTIYF	TGTGCCAGCAGCGTAGCCACGGGGGAAGCTGGAAACACCATATATTTT
TRBV19	-	TRBJ1-3	few	CASSHRSSSGNTIYF	TGTGCCAGTAGTCACAGGTCGAGCTCTGGAAACACCATATATTTT
TRBV9	-	TRBJ2-2	-	CASSRGRATGELFF	TGTGCCAGCAGCCGAGGGCGAGCCACCGGGGAGCTGTTTTTT
TRBV29-1	-	TRBJ1-2	-	CSVEDRRGVYGYTF	TGCAGCGTTGAAGATCGCAGGGGAGTGTATGGCTACACCTTC
TRBV2	-	TRBJ2-1	-	CASSLRSGGLESFF	TGTGCCAGCAGTCTCAGGTCGGGGGGCCTCGAGTCATTCTTC
TRBV5-1	TRBD1	TRBJ2-7	once	CASSQQGSGEQYF	TGCGCCAGCAGCCAACAGGGGTCAGGCGAGCAGTACTTC
TRBV4-1	-	TRBJ2-1	-	CASSQPRRGSYNEQFF	TGCGCCAGCAGCCAGCCAAGGCGGGGCTCCTACAATGAGCAGTTCTTC
TRBV18	-	TRBJ1-5	-	CASSPGRVNQPQHF	TGTGCCAGCTCACCGGGCAGGGTAAATCAGCCCCAGCATTTT
TRBV5-4	TRBD2	TRBJ2-3	-	CASSLGGAGGGTDTQYF	TGTGCCAGCAGCTTGGGAGGCGCGGGGGGGGGCACAGATACGCAGTATTTT
TRBV9	-	TRBJ1-2	once	CASSVVAGAGGYTF	TGTGCCAGCAGCGTAGTCGCGGGGGCAGGTGGCTACACCTTC
TRBV30	-	TRBJ2-1	once	CAWSDGRGDEQFF	TGTGCCTGGTCTGACGGCAGGGGAGATGAGCAGTTCTTC
TRBV9	TRBD1	TRBJ2-1	-	CASSLRGQGINEQFF	TGTGCCAGCAGCCTCCGGGGACAGGGTATCAATGAGCAGTTCTTC
TRBV27	-	TRBJ1-2	-	CASSPGFVGGYGYTF	TGTGCCAGCAGCCCCGGGTTTGTAGGGGGCTATGGCTACACCTTC
TRBV27	TRBD2	TRBJ2-3	-	CASSLGLAGGGNTQYF	TGTGCCAGCAGTTTAGGACTAGCGGGGGGAGGAAATACGCAGTATTTT
TRBV5-8	-	TRBJ1-5	-	CASSLDWAANQPQHF	TGTGCCAGCAGCTTGGATTGGGCAGCTAATCAGCCCCAGCATTTT
TRBV27	TRBD1	TRBJ2-7	once	CASSLPSRQGNYEQYF	TGTGCCAGCAGTTTACCCTCACGACAGGGAAACTACGAGCAGTACTTC
TRBV7-3	TRBD1	TRBJ2-7	-	CASSSGTGDVYEQYF	TGTGCCAGCAGCTCAGGGACAGGGGATGTCTACGAGCAGTACTTC
TRBV5-4	-	TRBJ2-7	-	CASSLGGVSTYEQYF	TGTGCCAGCAGCCTCGGAGGGGTTTCAACCTACGAGCAGTACTTC
TRBV5-1	-	TRBJ1-5	-	CASSIGIGGGNQPQHF	TGCGCCAGCAGCATTGGGATCGGGGGTGGCAATCAGCCCCAGCATTTT
TRBV5-1	-	TRBJ1-3	-	CASTRTPGELGNTIYF	TGCGCCAGCACCCGAACTCCCGGAGAGCTTGGAAACACCATATATTTT
TRBV29-1	TRBD1	TRBJ2-1	-	CSDGQVYNEQFF	TGCAGCGATGGACAGGTCTACAATGAGCAGTTCTTC
TRBV7-3	TRBD2	TRBJ2-1	-	CASSLNEQLAGGRYNEQFF	TGTGCCAGCAGCTTGAACGAGCAACTAGCGGGGGGGAGATACAATGAGCAGTTCTTC
TRBV5-1	-	TRBJ1-2	once	CASSLDGQPGYTF	TGCGCCAGCAGCTTGGACGGACAGCCGGGCTACACCTTC
TRBV9	TRBD1	TRBJ2-5	once	CASSSRWDSGGETQYF	TGTGCCAGCAGTTCCCGGTGGGACAGCGGTGGGGAGACCCAGTACTTC
TRBV5-1	TRBD1	TRBJ1-2	-	CASSFDRADYGYTF	TGCGCCAGCAGCTTCGACAGGGCGGACTATGGCTACACCTTC
TRBV28	-	TRBJ1-5	few	CASSLAGASNQPQHF	TGTGCCAGCAGTTTAGCAGGGGCTAGCAATCAGCCCCAGCATTTT
TRBV19	-	TRBJ2-3	-	CASSILGASTDTQYF	TGTGCCAGTAGTATACTGGGGGCTAGCACAGATACGCAGTATTTT
TRBV11-3	-	TRBJ2-1	-	CASSLEVARVNEQFF	TGTGCCAGCAGCCTCGAAGTAGCGAGGGTCAATGAGCAGTTCTTC
TRBV7-6	-	TRBJ1-2	-	CASSLGHRNYGYTF	TGTGCCAGCAGTCTGGGACACCGTAACTATGGCTACACCTTC